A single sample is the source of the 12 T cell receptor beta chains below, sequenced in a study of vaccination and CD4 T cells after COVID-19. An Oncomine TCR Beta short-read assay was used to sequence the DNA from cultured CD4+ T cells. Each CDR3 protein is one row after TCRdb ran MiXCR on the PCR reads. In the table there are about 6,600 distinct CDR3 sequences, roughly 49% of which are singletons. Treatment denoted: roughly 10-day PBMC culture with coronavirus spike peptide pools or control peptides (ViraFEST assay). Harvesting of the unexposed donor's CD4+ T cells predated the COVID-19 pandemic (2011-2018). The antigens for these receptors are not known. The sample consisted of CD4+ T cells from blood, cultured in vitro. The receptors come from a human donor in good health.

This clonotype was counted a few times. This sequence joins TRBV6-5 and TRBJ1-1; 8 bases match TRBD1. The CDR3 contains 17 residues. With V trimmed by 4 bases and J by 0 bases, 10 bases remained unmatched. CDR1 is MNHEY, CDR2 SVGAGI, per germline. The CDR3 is CASSSSLDRVVNTEAFF. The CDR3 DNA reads TGTGCCAGCAGTTCGTCCTTGGACAGGGTTGTGAACACTGAAGCTTTCTTT.

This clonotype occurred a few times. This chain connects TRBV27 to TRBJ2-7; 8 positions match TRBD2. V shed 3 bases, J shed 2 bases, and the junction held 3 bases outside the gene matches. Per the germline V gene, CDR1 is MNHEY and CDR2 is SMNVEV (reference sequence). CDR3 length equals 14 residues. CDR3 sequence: CASSFSGGPYEQYF. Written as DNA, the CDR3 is TGTGCCAGCAGTTTCAGCGGGGGCCCCTACGAGCAGTACTTC.

The CDR3 protein is CASNRGQGVYEQFF. DNA for the CDR3: TGTGCCAGCAACCGGGGACAGGGGGTCTATGAGCAGTTCTTC. The chain couples TRBV6-2 or TRBV6-3 to TRBJ2-1; 11 bases map to TRBD1. Germline CDR1 reads MNHEY; CDR2 reads SVGEGT. The CDR3 has 14 amino acids. V lost 7 bases and J lost 8; bases outside the gene matches: 7.

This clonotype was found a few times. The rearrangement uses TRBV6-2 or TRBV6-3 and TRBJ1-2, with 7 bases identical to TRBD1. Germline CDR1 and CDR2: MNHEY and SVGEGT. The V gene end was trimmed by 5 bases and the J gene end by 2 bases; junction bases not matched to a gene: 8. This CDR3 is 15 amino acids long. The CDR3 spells CASSLVGGWNYGYTF. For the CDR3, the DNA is TGTGCCAGCAGTCTTGTAGGGGGCTGGAACTATGGCTACACCTTC.

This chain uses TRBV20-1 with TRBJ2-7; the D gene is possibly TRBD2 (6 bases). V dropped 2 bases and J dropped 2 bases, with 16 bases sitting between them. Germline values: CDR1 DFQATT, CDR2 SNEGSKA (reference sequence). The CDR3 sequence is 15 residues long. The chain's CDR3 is CSARIVRGTPYEQYF. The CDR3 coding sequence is TGCAGTGCTAGAATCGTCCGGGGGACTCCCTACGAGCAGTACTTC.

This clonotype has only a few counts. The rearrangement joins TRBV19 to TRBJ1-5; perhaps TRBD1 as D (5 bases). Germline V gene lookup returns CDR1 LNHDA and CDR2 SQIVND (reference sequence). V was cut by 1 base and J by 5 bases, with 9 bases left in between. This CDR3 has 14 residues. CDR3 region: CASSIARDYQPQHF. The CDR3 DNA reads TGTGCCAGTAGTATAGCCAGGGACTATCAGCCCCAGCATTTT. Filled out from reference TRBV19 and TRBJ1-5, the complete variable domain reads DGGITQSPKYLFRKEGQNVTLSCEQNLNHDAMYWYRQDPGQGLRLIYYSQIVNDFQKGDIAEGYSVSREKKESFPLTVTSAQKNPTAFYLCASSIARDYQPQHFGDGTRLSIL.

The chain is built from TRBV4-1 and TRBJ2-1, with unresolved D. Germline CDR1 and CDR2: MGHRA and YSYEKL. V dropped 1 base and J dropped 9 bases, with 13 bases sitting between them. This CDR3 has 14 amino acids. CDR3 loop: CASSQGEAFLEQFF. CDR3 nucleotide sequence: TGCGCCAGCAGCCAAGGCGAGGCGTTTCTTGAGCAGTTCTTC.

The CDR3 region has the DNA TGTGCCAGCAGCTCTACTAGCGCCAGCACAGATACGCAGTATTTT. This gives the protein CASSSTSASTDTQYF. This chain joins TRBV7-2 and TRBJ2-3; TRBD2 matches 7 bases. After removal of 4 bases from V and 0 bases from J, the junction contained 4 bases not matched to a gene. CDR1 is SGHTA, CDR2 FQGNSA, per germline. The CDR3 covers 15 residues.

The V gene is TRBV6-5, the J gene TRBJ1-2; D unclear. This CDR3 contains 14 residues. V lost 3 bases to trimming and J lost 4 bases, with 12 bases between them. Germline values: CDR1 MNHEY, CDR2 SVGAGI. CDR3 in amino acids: CASSYLGVGYGYTF. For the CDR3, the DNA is TGTGCCAGCAGTTATCTGGGCGTCGGCTATGGCTACACCTTC.

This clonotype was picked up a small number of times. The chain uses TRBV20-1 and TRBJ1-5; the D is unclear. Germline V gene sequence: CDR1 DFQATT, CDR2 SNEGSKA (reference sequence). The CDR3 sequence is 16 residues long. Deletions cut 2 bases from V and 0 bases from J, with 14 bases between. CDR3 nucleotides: TGCAGTGCTAGACTCGGGTCGACTTCTAGCAATCAGCCCCAGCATTTT. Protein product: CSARLGSTSSNQPQHF.

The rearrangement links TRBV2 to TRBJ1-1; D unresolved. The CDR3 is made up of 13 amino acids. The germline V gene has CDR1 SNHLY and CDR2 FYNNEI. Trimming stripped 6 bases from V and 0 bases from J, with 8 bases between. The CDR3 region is CASRENLNTEAFF. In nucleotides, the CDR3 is TGTGCCAGCAGGGAAAACCTGAACACTGAAGCTTTCTTT.

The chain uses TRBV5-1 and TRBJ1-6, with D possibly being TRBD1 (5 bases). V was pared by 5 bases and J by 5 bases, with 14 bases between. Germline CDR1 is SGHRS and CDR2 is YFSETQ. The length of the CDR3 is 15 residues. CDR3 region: CASRQSAGNNSPLHF. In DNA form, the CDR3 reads TGCGCCAGCAGGCAGAGTGCAGGGAATAATTCACCCCTCCACTTT.